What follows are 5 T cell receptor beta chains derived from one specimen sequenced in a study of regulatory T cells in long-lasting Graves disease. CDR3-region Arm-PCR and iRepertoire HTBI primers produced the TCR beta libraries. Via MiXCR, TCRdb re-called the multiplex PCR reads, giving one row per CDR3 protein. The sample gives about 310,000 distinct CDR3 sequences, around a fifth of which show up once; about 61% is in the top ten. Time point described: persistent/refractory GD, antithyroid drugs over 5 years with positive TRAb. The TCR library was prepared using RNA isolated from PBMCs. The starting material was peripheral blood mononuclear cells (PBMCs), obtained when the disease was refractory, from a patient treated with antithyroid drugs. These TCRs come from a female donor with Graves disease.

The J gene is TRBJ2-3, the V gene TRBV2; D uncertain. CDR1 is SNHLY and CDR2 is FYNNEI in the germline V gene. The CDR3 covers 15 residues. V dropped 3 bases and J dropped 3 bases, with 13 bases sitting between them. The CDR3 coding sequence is TGTGCCAGCAGTGAGTTAGCTTTAGAAACAGATACGCAGTATTTT. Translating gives CASSELALETDTQYF.

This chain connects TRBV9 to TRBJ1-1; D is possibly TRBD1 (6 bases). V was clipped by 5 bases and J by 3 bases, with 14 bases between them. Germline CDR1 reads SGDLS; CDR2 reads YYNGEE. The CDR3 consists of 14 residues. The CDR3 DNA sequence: TGTGCCAGCAGTGTTGCAGGGGCCGACACTGAAGCTTTCTTT. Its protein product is CASSVAGADTEAFF.

CDR3 in DNA: TGTGCCAGCAGCCCCTCCCCCAGTGGGCCCATCTACGAGCAGTACTTC. It specifies CASSPSPSGPIYEQYF. This sequence joins TRBV9 and TRBJ2-7; D gene ambiguous. V lost 4 bases to trimming and J lost 3 bases, with 20 bases between them. The CDR3 contains 16 residues. The germline V gene has CDR1 SGDLS and CDR2 YYNGEE.

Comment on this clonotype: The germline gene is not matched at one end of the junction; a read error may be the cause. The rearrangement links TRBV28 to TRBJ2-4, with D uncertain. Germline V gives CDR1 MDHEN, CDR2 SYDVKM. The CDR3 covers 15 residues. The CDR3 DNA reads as TGTGCCGGCAGCGAGGACCCGCGACTCTGGAACATTCAGTACTTC. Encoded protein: CAGSEDPRLWNIQYF.

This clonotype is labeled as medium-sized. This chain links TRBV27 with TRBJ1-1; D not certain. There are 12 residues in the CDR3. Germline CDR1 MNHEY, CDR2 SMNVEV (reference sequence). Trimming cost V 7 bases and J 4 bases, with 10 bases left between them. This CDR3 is CASKRSGTEAFF. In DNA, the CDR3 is TGTGCCAGCAAGAGGAGTGGCACTGAAGCTTTCTTT.